Reported below is one T cell receptor beta chain. Original methodology: Estimation of nucleated cell counts relied on the amplification of reference gene primers. Profiling relied on immunoSEQ multiplex PCR, and the TCRdb table lists in-frame clones only, not all of them. V and J calls and clone size are those listed in that table; D and trimming were worked out from the DNA. The sample lists tens of thousands of clones, about nine tenths seen once, with 5.2% in the top ten. This specimen belongs to a study of blood T cell repertoires in COVID-19. Overall study: From T cells, B-cell-depleted T cells, or PBMCs came the material, which was cDNA or gDNA.

The germline V gene encodes CDR1 SGHDN and CDR2 FVKESK. The J segment lost 7 bases and the V segment lost 6 bases, leaving 7 bases of the junction unmatched. CDR3 length: 14 amino acids. The sequence derives from a man over 45 with active COVID-19. This chain links TRBV14 with TRBJ2-2, with 8 bases identical to TRBD1. The sample consisted of peripheral blood. The CDR3 region has the DNA TGTGCCAGCAGTTCTGACAGGGGCGGCGGGGAGCTGTTTTTT. Translated, it gives CASSSDRGGGELFF.